Below are 5 T cell receptor beta chains sequenced from a single sample in a study of beta chain features in type 1 diabetes. Study results and caveats: A moderate, significant TCRB CDR3 shortening appeared in type 1 diabetes across four CD4+ subsets.

These receptors lack a known antigen. Every bit of the isolated RNA underwent reverse transcription, so sequencing read expressed TCRB transcripts. TCRdb keeps only in-frame clones here, not all; method: immunoSEQ multiplex PCR. The repertoire holds about 160,000 clones, with around 8.6% as singletons. Sequenced: central memory CD4+ T cells from blood. The receptors stem from a woman aged 18-29 years with type 1 diabetes.

This rearrangement joins TRBV11-2 to TRBJ2-3; the D gene is possibly TRBD2 (5 bases). CDR1 is SGHAT and CDR2 is FQNNGV in the germline V gene. The CDR3 totals 13 residues. The germline V and J ends were trimmed by 1 base and 4 bases, with 6 bases remaining between them. The CDR3 region has the DNA TGTGCCAGCAGCTTAGCGGGATCAGATACGCAGTATTTT. It translates to CASSLAGSDTQYF.

V usage is TRBV19 and J usage is TRBJ2-1, with TRBD2 matching 9 bases. The ends lost 4 bases at V and 9 bases at J; junction bases unmatched: 7. The CDR3 extends over 14 amino acids. Germline CDR1 reads LNHDA; CDR2 reads SQIVND (reference sequence). The DNA of the CDR3 is TGTGCCAGTAGTAGTAGCGGGGGCACCGTTGAGCAGTTCTTC. Encoded protein: CASSSSGGTVEQFF.

This clone was counted only a few times. This CDR3 reads CASSLLFPETKNTEAFF. CDR3 in DNA: TGTGCCAGCAGTTTATTGTTCCCCGAAACAAAGAACACTGAAGCTTTCTTT. V is TRBV28 and J is TRBJ1-1, with D uncertain. Trimming pared 1 base from V and 1 base from J, leaving 16 bases between. CDR3 length: 17 residues. Germline CDR1 is MDHEN and CDR2 is SYDVKM.

V is TRBV5-1 and J is TRBJ2-3; D ambiguous. CDR3 length equals 11 residues. Germline loops: CDR1 SGHRS, CDR2 YFSETQ. V was pared by 7 bases and J by 1 base, with 4 bases between. In DNA form, the CDR3 reads TGCGCCAGCCTCGGCACAGATACGCAGTATTTT. Its translation is CASLGTDTQYF. The complete variable domain, with remaining parts taken from reference TRBV5-1 and TRBJ2-3, reads KAGVTQTPRYLIKTRGQQVTLSCSPISGHRSVSWYQQTPGQGLQFLFEYFSETQRNKGNFPGRFSGRQFSNSRSEMNVSTLELGDSALYLCASLGTDTQYFGPGTRLTVL.

The V call is TRBV6-6, the J call TRBJ2-5; D may be TRBD2 (5 bases). CDR3 length: 14 residues. Trimming removed 8 bases at V and 5 bases at J, with 18 bases between. The germline V gene encodes CDR1 MNHNY and CDR2 SVGAGI (reference sequence). CDR3 protein: CASGHILGGETQYF. In DNA, the CDR3 is TGTGCCAGCGGTCATATCTTAGGAGGCGAGACCCAGTACTTC.